What follows describes a single T cell receptor (beta chain). This CDR3 contains 13 residues. The V end was cut by 7 bases, the J end by 0 bases, with 6 bases between. The data were taken from a study of T-cell memory formation after mild COVID-19. TCRdb re-analysed the 5' RACE reads in MiXCR, keeping a single row per CDR3 protein. The sample has 150,000 to 200,000 distinct CDR3 sequences, 16% seen once. The clonotype comes from an adult woman who had mild COVID-19 (a few samples of this study predate the infection). Cell type and time point are not known. This sequence joins TRBV12-3 or TRBV12-4 and TRBJ2-2; D is uncertain. Sequencing was carried out using PBMCs or a T cell subset sorted from them (not recorded which). The DNA for the CDR3 is TGTGCCAGCACCCACCCGAACACCGGGGAGCTGTTTTTT. Translating it yields CASTHPNTGELFF.